The 25 T cell receptor beta chains listed next were all sequenced from one sample in a study of T-cell memory formation after mild COVID-19. TCRdb itself ran the 5' RACE reads through MiXCR, one entry per CDR3 protein. Among fewer than 700,000 distinct CDR3 sequences, about 20% were seen once, and the ten largest hold approximately 8.4%. The sequenced material came from PBMCs or a T cell subset sorted from them (not recorded which). The source of these receptors is an adult woman who had mild COVID-19 (a few samples of this study predate the infection). Cell type and time point are not known.

This clonotype was seen more than once but under ten times. The chain links TRBV5-6 to TRBJ2-2, with D possibly called TRBD1 or TRBD2 (5 bases each). Per the germline V gene, CDR1 is SGHDT and CDR2 is YYEEEE. The CDR3 contains 16 residues. The V end was cut by 4 bases, the J end by 0 bases, with 13 bases between. The CDR3 nucleotides read TGTGCCAGCAGCGGGGGTCTCGGGGCGAACACCGGGGAGCTGTTTTTT. As protein: CASSGGLGANTGELFF.

This clonotype occurred a few times. The V gene is TRBV7-9, the J gene TRBJ2-1; 8 bases map to TRBD2. The CDR3 extends over 16 amino acids. Per germline, CDR1 SEHNR and CDR2 FQNEAQ (reference sequence). Trimming removed 1 base from V and 6 bases from J; junction bases left unmatched: 8. As DNA, the CDR3 is TGTGCCAGCAGCTTAGTTGGGACTAGAGAAGGCAATGAGCAGTTCTTC. It codes for CASSLVGTREGNEQFF.

This clonotype was counted only a few times. The V and J genes are TRBV30 and TRBJ1-5; D perhaps matches TRBD1 (5 bases). Germline-derived CDR1 and CDR2 are GTSNPN and SVGIG (reference sequence). V dropped 0 bases and J dropped 4 bases, with 10 bases sitting between them. The CDR3 consists of 14 residues. CDR3 region: CAWSVRGGNQPQHF. In DNA form, the CDR3 reads TGTGCCTGGAGTGTACGGGGGGGGAATCAGCCCCAGCATTTT.

This clonotype came up a few times. The genes are TRBV12-3 or TRBV12-4 and TRBJ1-1, with D possibly TRBD1 on 5 matching bases. The V end was cut by 6 bases, the J end by 10 bases, with 18 bases between. CDR3 length equals 13 residues. The CDR3 spells CASRGPGPRRAFF. CDR3 DNA sequence: TGTGCCAGCAGGGGACCGGGACCCCGTCGAGCTTTCTTT.

This clonotype has more than one count but fewer than ten. The chain has TRBV6-2 or TRBV6-3 and TRBJ2-1, with a tentative D call TRBD2 (5 bases). Between the trimmed V and J ends, which lost 4 bases and 7 bases, there was a span of 17 bases. This CDR3 spans 15 amino acids. Germline CDR1 and CDR2: MNHEY and SVGEGT. CDR3 amino acids: CASSSSPTGRNEQFF. In DNA form, the CDR3 reads TGTGCCAGCAGTTCGTCCCCCACGGGAAGGAATGAGCAGTTCTTC.

This clonotype was picked up one time. V gene TRBV7-6 combines with J gene TRBJ1-5, with TRBD1 as a possible D gene (5 bases). Germline lookup yields CDR1 SGHVS and CDR2 FNYEAQ. The ends were cut back, 2 bases at V and 7 bases at J, with 15 bases in the middle. This CDR3 contains 15 residues. CDR3 nucleotides: TGTGCCAGCAGCTTAAGCAGGGAAGAGGGCCAGCCCCAGCATTTT. Translated, it gives CASSLSREEGQPQHF.

The gene calls are TRBV5-1 and TRBJ2-1; 9 nucleotides align to TRBD2. V was pared by 0 bases and J by 8 bases, with 6 bases of the junction left unmatched. CDR1 is SGHRS, CDR2 YFSETQ, per germline. The length of the CDR3 is 15 residues. The CDR3 region is CASSLEAGGLDEQFF. The CDR3 region has the DNA TGCGCCAGCAGCTTGGAGGCGGGGGGGCTCGATGAGCAGTTCTTC.

The V gene is TRBV27, the J gene TRBJ2-1, with TRBD2 matching over 16 bases. CDR1 and CDR2 from the germline V gene are MNHEY and SMNVEV (reference sequence). V was pared by 5 bases and J by 6 bases, with 7 bases of the junction left unmatched. The CDR3 loop spans 17 amino acids. CDR3 nucleotides: TGTGCCAGCAGTCAGGGACTAGCGGGAGGGCCAGGCAATGAGCAGTTCTTC. Its translation: CASSQGLAGGPGNEQFF.

This clonotype has a handful of counts. The rearrangement links TRBV14 to TRBJ2-1; D gene ambiguous. Germline V gene data show CDR1 as SGHDN and CDR2 as FVKESK. The V end was cut by 4 bases, the J end by 5 bases, with 15 bases between. The CDR3 is made up of 15 amino acids. CDR3: CASSRRSRMNNEQFF. Written as DNA, the CDR3 is TGTGCCAGCAGCCGAAGAAGCCGGATGAACAATGAGCAGTTCTTC.

The rearrangement uses TRBV20-1 and TRBJ2-2; 10 nucleotides match TRBD2. From germline, CDR1 is DFQATT and CDR2 SNEGSKA (reference sequence). V gave up 0 bases and J gave up 1 base; unmatched junction bases: 5. This CDR3 has 17 residues. CDR3 in DNA: TGCAGTGCTAGAGATTTGCTAGCGGGGGAGAACACCGGGGAGCTGTTTTTT. It encodes CSARDLLAGENTGELFF.

There are a few counts of this clonotype. This chain connects TRBV25-1 to TRBJ2-5; D is perhaps TRBD1 (6 bases). Germline CDR1 is MGHDK and CDR2 is SYGVNS. V lost 3 bases, J lost 4 bases, and 9 bases lay in between. There are 13 residues in the CDR3. CDR3 sequence reads: CASSDSRGETQYF. The CDR3 nucleotides are TGTGCCAGCAGTGATAGCAGGGGAGAGACCCAGTACTTC.

This clonotype was seen more than once but under ten times. This chain links TRBV5-4 with TRBJ1-1, with TRBD1 identical over 7 bases. The germline V gene has CDR1 SGHNT and CDR2 YYREEE (reference sequence). CDR3 length: 17 amino acids. Losses at the gene ends were 3 bases for V and 2 bases for J; bases not matched to a gene: 13. The CDR3, as DNA: TGTGCCAGCAGCTACTCCCCGGGACAGCTCTTAAACACTGAAGCTTTCTTT. It translates to CASSYSPGQLLNTEAFF.

There are a few counts of this clonotype. This chain connects TRBV7-2 to TRBJ2-7, with 9 bases identical to TRBD2. With 2 bases clipped from V and 6 bases from J, the junction kept 14 bases outside the gene matches. This CDR3 has 17 amino acids. CDR1 and CDR2 (germline): SGHTA, FQGNSA. The CDR3 loop reads CASSLRASSGEGVEQYF. CDR3 coding DNA: TGTGCCAGCAGCTTAAGAGCGTCTAGCGGGGAGGGGGTCGAGCAGTACTTC. Drawing the rest from reference TRBV7-2 and TRBJ2-7, the complete variable domain is GAGVSQSPSNKVTEKGKDVELRCDPISGHTALYWYRQSLGQGLEFLIYFQGNSAPDKSGLPSDRFSAERTGGSVSTLTIQRTQQEDSAVYLCASSLRASSGEGVEQYFGPGTRLTVT.

The chain combines TRBV7-2 with TRBJ2-1, with TRBD2 as a possible D gene (7 bases). Germline assignment: CDR1 SGHTA and CDR2 FQGNSA. This CDR3 comprises 14 residues. Trimming removed 0 bases at V and 9 bases at J, with 12 bases between. In DNA form, the CDR3 reads TGTGCCAGCAGCTTAGCGGGGGGGCCGTCTGAGCAGTTCTTC. It yields the protein CASSLAGGPSEQFF.

The rearrangement joins TRBV4-1 to TRBJ1-3; D not resolved. Germline V gene lookup returns CDR1 MGHRA and CDR2 YSYEKL. The CDR3 runs to 18 residues. The germline V and J ends were trimmed by 1 base and 2 bases, with 18 bases remaining between them. DNA for the CDR3: TGCGCCAGCAGCCAAGCTCTTAATCGGCCGGGGACTGGAAACACCATATATTTT. Translation: CASSQALNRPGTGNTIYF.

The genes are TRBV28 and TRBJ1-1; D not certain. There are 16 residues in the CDR3. Trimming cost V 1 base and J 5 bases, with 17 bases left between them. The germline CDR1 and CDR2 sequences are MDHEN and SYDVKM. The CDR3 nucleotides read TGTGCCAGCAGTTTATTGGCCCCTCCGTCTGGGACTGAAGCTTTCTTT. The encoded protein is CASSLLAPPSGTEAFF.

The chain combines TRBV4-3 with TRBJ2-7, with 9 positions matching TRBD2. After removal of 1 base from V and 6 bases from J, the junction contained 7 bases not matched to a gene. The CDR3 sequence is 15 residues long. Germline lookup yields CDR1 LGHNA and CDR2 YSLEER. The chain's CDR3 is CASSQVGTSRSEQYF. The CDR3 DNA follows: TGCGCCAGCAGCCAAGTGGGGACTAGCAGAAGCGAGCAGTACTTC.

The chain has TRBV9 and TRBJ2-2; unclear D gene. Germline values: CDR1 SGDLS, CDR2 YYNGEE. Trimming left V 3 bases short and J 4 bases short, with 13 bases between. The CDR3 totals 15 residues. CDR3 in amino acids: CASSAGGSITGELFF. CDR3 in DNA: TGTGCCAGCAGCGCCGGTGGGTCGATCACCGGGGAGCTGTTTTTT.

This clonotype has a handful of counts. The gene calls are TRBV6-2 or TRBV6-3 and TRBJ2-5; the D is unclear. Germline loops: CDR1 MNHEY, CDR2 SVGEGT. V was cut by 5 bases and J by 1 base, with 14 bases left in between. The CDR3 runs 15 residues. CDR3 region: CASSVPEGGQETQYF. The CDR3 bases are TGTGCCAGCAGTGTACCCGAAGGCGGCCAAGAGACCCAGTACTTC.

The chain links TRBV4-1 to TRBJ2-7, with TRBD2 identical over 10 bases. Germline-derived CDR1 and CDR2 are MGHRA and YSYEKL. The CDR3 extends over 15 amino acids. V trimming: 0 bases; J trimming: 1 base; junction bases outside the gene matches: 0. CDR3 loop: CASSQETSGSYEQYF. DNA for the CDR3: TGCGCCAGCAGCCAAGAGACTAGCGGGTCCTACGAGCAGTACTTC.

This clonotype was picked up a small number of times. The V gene is TRBV7-2, the J gene TRBJ2-2; TRBD2 might be the D (6 bases). The CDR3 is made up of 18 amino acids. Germline lookup yields CDR1 SGHTA and CDR2 FQGNSA. The V end was cut by 4 bases, the J end by 3 bases, with 21 bases between. The CDR3 loop is CASSSDGSLGLYTGELFF. CDR3 DNA sequence: TGTGCCAGCAGCTCAGATGGAAGCCTTGGACTATACACCGGGGAGCTGTTTTTT.

This clonotype has a handful of counts. This sequence joins TRBV18 and TRBJ2-1; 8 bases align to TRBD1. CDR1 KGHSH and CDR2 LQKENI come from the germline V gene. Losses at the gene ends were 1 base for V and 4 bases for J; bases not matched to a gene: 3. CDR3 length: 15 residues. As DNA, the CDR3 is TGTGCCAGCTCACCACAGGACAGGGCGTACAATGAGCAGTTCTTC. This sequence encodes CASSPQDRAYNEQFF.

The rearrangement joins TRBV7-2 to TRBJ2-2; D unclear. CDR1 is SGHTA and CDR2 is FQGNSA in the germline V gene. The CDR3 loop spans 15 amino acids. V was cut by 5 bases and J by 6 bases, with 16 bases left in between. In DNA form, the CDR3 reads TGTGCCAGCAGCCCCATGGACCAGCACTCCGGGGAGCTGTTTTTT. Translated: CASSPMDQHSGELFF.

This clonotype has just a few counts. The chain recombines TRBV3-1 with TRBJ1-1; D gene ambiguous. The CDR3 loop spans 14 amino acids. V was trimmed by 7 bases and J by 1 base, leaving 13 bases between them. Germline assignment: CDR1 LGHDT and CDR2 YNNKEL (reference sequence). The DNA of the CDR3 is TGTGCCAGCACCGACTTTACACGGAACACTGAAGCTTTCTTT. It specifies CASTDFTRNTEAFF.

This clonotype was recorded a few times. V usage is TRBV11-1 and J usage is TRBJ2-7; 9 positions agree with TRBD1. V gave up 5 bases and J gave up 8 bases; unmatched junction bases: 13. The CDR3 consists of 15 residues. Germline V gene sequence: CDR1 SGHAT, CDR2 FQDESV (reference sequence). CDR3 region: CASSRRTGAGSKQYF. CDR3 bases: TGTGCCAGCAGCCGGAGGACAGGGGCCGGTTCGAAGCAGTACTTC.